This entry describes one TCR beta chain. The antigen is undetermined. The CDR3 loop spans 15 amino acids. Germline V lookup: CDR1 SQVTM, CDR2 ANQGSEA. Germline trimming cut 6 bases from V and 0 bases from J; bases unmatched to any gene: 9. The data were taken from a study of CD8 T cells in ankylosing spondylitis. Notes on the study in general: CD8+ by phenotype, disease-linked clones were relatively rare in peripheral blood.

Each TCR beta library was made by quantitative 5'-RACE that incorporated molecular barcodes. TCRdb reprocessed the 5' RACE reads with MiXCR, giving one entry per CDR3 protein. The table includes about 140,000 distinct CDR3 sequences, over 10% detected once. The chain links TRBV29-1 to TRBJ2-7; 9 positions agree with TRBD1. Sequencing was performed on blood, either unsorted or a sorted T cell fraction (not recorded which). This TCR was recovered from a female donor with ankylosing spondylitis or in good health (not recorded which). The DNA of the CDR3 is TGCAGCGTCGTAAACCCGGGACAGGGCTCCTACGAGCAGTACTTC. It yields the protein CSVVNPGQGSYEQYF.